This T cell receptor (beta chain) was sequenced in a study of blood T cell repertoires in COVID-19. V was pared by 4 bases and J by 5 bases, with 17 bases between. The CDR3 consists of 15 residues. Germline V lookup: CDR1 MDHEN, CDR2 SYDVKM. Only in-frame clones appear in the TCRdb table, and some are missing; sequencing was by immunoSEQ multiplex PCR. The data hold fewer than 130,000 clones, with over 75% observed a single time. This receptor was obtained from a woman older than 75 with acute or convalescent COVID-19. The V gene is TRBV28, the J gene TRBJ1-2; D may be TRBD1 (5 bases). Source material: peripheral blood. CDR3 in DNA: TGTGCCAGCAGTTCTCTCCCCCAGGGCCCTTATGGCTACACCTTC. Translated: CASSSLPQGPYGYTF.